This paragraph covers one T cell receptor beta chain sequence. Its antigen is not identified. The data originate from a study of regulatory T cells in long-lasting Graves disease. For the study at large: Over 5 years of antithyroid drugs with positive TSH receptor antibodies was taken to mean persistent Graves' disease. General study points: TRBV28 was favored in persistent disease, as were TRBJ1-2 and TRBJ2-5. Thyroid tissue went unexamined; only peripheral blood was analyzed.

Time point indicated: persistent/refractory GD, antithyroid drugs over 5 years with positive TRAb. The TCR library was made from RNA extracted from PBMCs. V was pared by 4 bases and J by 0 bases, with 8 bases of the junction left unmatched. Per the germline V gene, CDR1 is DFQATT and CDR2 is SNEGSKA (reference sequence). The length of the CDR3 is 15 residues. To make TCR beta libraries, researchers used iRepertoire HTBI primers and Arm-PCR of CDR3 regions. TCRdb itself ran the multiplex PCR reads through MiXCR, one entry per CDR3 protein. This table has fewer than 450,000 distinct CDR3 sequences, less than 25% appearing once.

V usage is TRBV20-1 and J usage is TRBJ2-7; 8 nucleotides match TRBD1. The origin of this receptor is a female donor with Graves disease. The starting material was peripheral blood mononuclear cells (PBMCs), obtained when the disease was refractory, from a patient treated with antithyroid drugs. The CDR3 sequence: CSATRQGTDSYEQYF. DNA of the CDR3: TGCAGTGCTACCCGACAGGGGACCGACTCCTACGAGCAGTACTTC.